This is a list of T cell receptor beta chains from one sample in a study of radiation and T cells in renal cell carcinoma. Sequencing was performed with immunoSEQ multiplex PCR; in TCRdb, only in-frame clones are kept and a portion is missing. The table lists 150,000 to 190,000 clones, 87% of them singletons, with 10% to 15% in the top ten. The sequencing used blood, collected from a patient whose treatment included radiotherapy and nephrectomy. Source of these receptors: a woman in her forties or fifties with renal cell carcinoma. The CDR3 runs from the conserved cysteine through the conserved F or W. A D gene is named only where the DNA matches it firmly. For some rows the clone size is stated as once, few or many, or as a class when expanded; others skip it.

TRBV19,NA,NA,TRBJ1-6,CASREGSSYNSPLHF,TGTGCCAGTAGAGAGGGGAGCTCCTATAATTCACCCCTCCACTTT
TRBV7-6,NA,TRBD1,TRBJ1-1,CASSRTGDTEAFF,TGTGCCAGCAGCCGCACAGGGGACACTGAAGCTTTCTTT
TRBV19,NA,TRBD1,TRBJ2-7,CASSMGTETYEQYF,TGTGCCAGTAGTATGGGGACAGAGACCTACGAGCAGTACTTC
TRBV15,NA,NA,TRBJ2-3,CATSRATDTQYF,TGTGCCACCAGCAGAGCGACAGATACGCAGTATTTT
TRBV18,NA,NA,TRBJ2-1,CASSQLVGSYNEQFF,TGTGCCAGCTCACAACTAGTGGGCTCCTACAATGAGCAGTTCTTC
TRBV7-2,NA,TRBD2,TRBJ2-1,CASSLGGGAGSEQFF,TGTGCCAGCAGCTTAGGCGGGGGGGCCGGATCGGAGCAGTTCTTC
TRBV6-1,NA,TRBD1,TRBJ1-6,CASSGIGGQNNSPLHF,TGTGCCAGCAGTGGGATAGGGGGACAGAATAATTCACCCCTCCACTTT
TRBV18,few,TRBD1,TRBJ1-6,CASSPGQESALHF,TGTGCCAGCTCACCGGGACAGGAGTCGGCCCTCCACTTT
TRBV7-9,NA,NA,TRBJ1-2,CASSLTAGPYGYTF,TGTGCCAGCAGCTTAACGGCGGGGCCTTATGGCTACACCTTC
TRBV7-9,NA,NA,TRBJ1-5,CASSLVVGEGNQPQHF,TGTGCCAGCAGCTTAGTAGTGGGAGAAGGCAATCAGCCCCAGCATTTT
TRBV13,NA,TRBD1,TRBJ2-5,CASSDRTGKKTQYF,TGTGCCAGCAGCGACCGGACAGGGAAGAAGACCCAGTACTTC
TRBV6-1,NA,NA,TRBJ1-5,CASSGGILSNQPQHF,TGTGCCAGCAGTGGAGGGATTCTTAGCAATCAGCCCCAGCATTTT
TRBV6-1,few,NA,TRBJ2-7,CASSEVLSKQYF,TGTGCCAGCAGTGAAGTCTTGAGCAAGCAGTACTTC
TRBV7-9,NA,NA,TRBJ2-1,CASSLELALGNEQFF,TGTGCCAGCAGCTTAGAGCTAGCGTTGGGGAATGAGCAGTTCTTC
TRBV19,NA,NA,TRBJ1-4,CASSMRGFREKLFF,TGTGCCAGTAGTATGAGAGGTTTTCGGGAAAAACTGTTTTTT
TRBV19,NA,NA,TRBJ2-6,CASSIELGFSNVLTF,TGTGCCAGTAGTATAGAACTGGGGTTTTCCAACGTCCTGACTTTC
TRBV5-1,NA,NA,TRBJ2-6,CASSGGTSGANVLTF,TGCGCCAGCAGCGGGGGAACCTCTGGGGCCAACGTCCTGACTTTC